This T cell receptor (beta chain) was found in a study of T cell repertoires and HLA-DP antigens. The method was immunoSEQ multiplex PCR; TCRdb's version includes in-frame clones alone and lacks a portion of them. The sample has around 100,000 clones, around 93% seen once; the top ten hold approximately 0.29%. This clone turned up a few times. As yet, its antigen is unknown. Germline V lookup: CDR1 SGHKS, CDR2 YYEKEE (reference sequence). The CDR3 sequence is 17 residues long. V was cut by 0 bases and J by 0 bases, with 13 bases left in between. Specimen: CD4+ T cells from PBMCs. The receptor comes from a woman aged 18 to 35 in good health and CMV-seronegative. The rearrangement links TRBV5-5 to TRBJ1-3; TRBD1 might be the D (5 bases). The CDR3 DNA follows: TGTGCCAGCAGCTTGGATCGGGGCTTGAGCTCTGGAAACACCATATATTTT. This codes for CASSLDRGLSSGNTIYF.